The rows below give T cell receptor beta chains drawn from one sample of a study of PD-1 blockade in mismatch repair-deficient tumors. Sequencing used immunoSEQ multiplex PCR; TCRdb keeps in-frame clones, though not all of them. The repertoire holds under 85,000 clones, with 70% to 85% as singletons. Sample: peripheral blood, taken 2 weeks after starting pembrolizumab. The receptors stem from an adult with mismatch repair-deficient cancer. CDR3s include the opening cysteine and the closing phenylalanine or tryptophan. D genes are given only for firm matches. Clone size appears in some rows only: once, few, many, or a class for an expanded clone.

d_gene: TRBD1; abundance: .; len: 14; v_gene: TRBV7-3; j_gene: TRBJ2-2; CDR3aa: CASSGQGDAGELFF; CDR3nt: TGTGCCAGCTCGGGACAGGGTGACGCCGGGGAGCTGTTTTTT
d_gene: TRBD2; abundance: .; len: 13; v_gene: TRBV5-1; j_gene: TRBJ2-1; CDR3aa: CASSLGTSGIEFF; CDR3nt: TGCGCCAGCAGCTTGGGGACTAGCGGGATTGAGTTCTTC
d_gene: .; abundance: .; len: 17; v_gene: TRBV7-1; j_gene: TRBJ1-5; CDR3aa: CASSLVHDWMSNQPQHF; CDR3nt: TGTGCCAGCAGCTTAGTACATGACTGGATGAGCAATCAGCCCCAGCATTTT
d_gene: TRBD2; abundance: .; len: 15; v_gene: TRBV7-8; j_gene: TRBJ2-1; CDR3aa: CASSPGTSGRFEQFF; CDR3nt: TGTGCCAGCAGCCCGGGGACTAGCGGGAGGTTCGAGCAGTTCTTC
d_gene: TRBD1; abundance: .; len: 14; v_gene: TRBV29-1; j_gene: TRBJ2-3; CDR3aa: CSGWDSLAFGTQYF; CDR3nt: TGCAGCGGATGGGACAGTTTAGCATTCGGTACGCAGTATTTT
d_gene: TRBD2; abundance: .; len: 14; v_gene: TRBV13; j_gene: TRBJ2-7; CDR3aa: CASSLVAGSDEQYF; CDR3nt: TGTGCCAGCAGCTTAGTAGCGGGTTCTGACGAGCAGTACTTC
d_gene: TRBD2; abundance: few; len: 15; v_gene: TRBV6-5; j_gene: TRBJ2-3; CDR3aa: CASSRTSENTDTQYF; CDR3nt: TGTGCCAGCAGCCGAACTAGCGAGAACACAGATACGCAGTATTTT
d_gene: .; abundance: .; len: 15; v_gene: TRBV14; j_gene: TRBJ1-1; CDR3aa: CASSQGLWGAGEAFF; CDR3nt: TGTGCCAGCAGCCAAGGGCTTTGGGGCGCGGGTGAAGCTTTCTTT
d_gene: .; abundance: few; len: 12; v_gene: TRBV10-3; j_gene: TRBJ2-1; CDR3aa: CAISESMNEQFF; CDR3nt: TGTGCCATCAGTGAGTCAATGAATGAGCAGTTCTTC
d_gene: TRBD2; abundance: .; len: 15; v_gene: TRBV6-1; j_gene: TRBJ2-1; CDR3aa: CASSPREVAYNEQFF; CDR3nt: TGTGCCAGCAGCCCCCGGGAGGTAGCCTACAATGAGCAGTTCTTC
d_gene: .; abundance: .; len: 14; v_gene: TRBV4-2; j_gene: TRBJ2-3; CDR3aa: CASSQDERRDTQYF; CDR3nt: TGTGCCAGCAGCCAAGATGAAAGGCGGGATACGCAGTATTTT
d_gene: TRBD1; abundance: few; len: 15; v_gene: TRBV4-1; j_gene: TRBJ2-7; CDR3aa: CASSQVPGQDYEQYF; CDR3nt: TGCGCCAGCAGCCAAGTTCCGGGACAGGACTACGAGCAGTACTTC
d_gene: .; abundance: .; len: 14; v_gene: TRBV9; j_gene: TRBJ1-4; CDR3aa: CASSVGKENEKLFF; CDR3nt: TGTGCCAGCAGCGTAGGAAAGGAGAATGAAAAACTGTTTTTT
d_gene: .; abundance: .; len: 17; v_gene: TRBV11-2; j_gene: TRBJ2-3; CDR3aa: CASSTYGTGNDLYTQYF; CDR3nt: TGTGCCAGCAGTACATATGGGACGGGCAATGATTTATATACGCAGTATTTT
d_gene: .; abundance: .; len: 11; v_gene: TRBV30; j_gene: TRBJ2-7; CDR3aa: CAWSVNHEQYF; CDR3nt: TGTGCCTGGAGTGTCAACCACGAGCAGTACTTC
d_gene: .; abundance: .; len: 14; v_gene: TRBV5-1; j_gene: TRBJ2-1; CDR3aa: CASKTGTSHNEQFF; CDR3nt: TGCGCCAGCAAAACGGGGACTTCCCACAATGAGCAGTTCTTC
d_gene: .; abundance: .; len: 13; v_gene: TRBV7-9; j_gene: TRBJ2-1; CDR3aa: CASRPPYGDEQFF; CDR3nt: TGTGCCAGCAGGCCGCCCTACGGGGATGAGCAGTTCTTC
d_gene: .; abundance: .; len: 16; v_gene: TRBV18; j_gene: TRBJ1-1; CDR3aa: CASSPHPPGGGSEAFF; CDR3nt: TGTGCCAGCTCACCTCACCCTCCAGGCGGAGGGTCTGAAGCTTTCTTT